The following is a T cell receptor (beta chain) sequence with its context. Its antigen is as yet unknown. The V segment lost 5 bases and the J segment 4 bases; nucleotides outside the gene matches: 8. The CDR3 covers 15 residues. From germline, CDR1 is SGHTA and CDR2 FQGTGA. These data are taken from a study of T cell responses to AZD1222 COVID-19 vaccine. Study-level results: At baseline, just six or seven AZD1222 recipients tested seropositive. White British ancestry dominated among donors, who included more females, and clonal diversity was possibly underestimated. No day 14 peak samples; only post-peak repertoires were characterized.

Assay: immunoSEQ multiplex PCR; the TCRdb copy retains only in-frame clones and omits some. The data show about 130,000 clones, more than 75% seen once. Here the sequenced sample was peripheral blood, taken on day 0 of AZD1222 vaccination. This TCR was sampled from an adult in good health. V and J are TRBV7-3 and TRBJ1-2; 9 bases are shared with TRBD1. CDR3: CASSPSGTGSYGYTF. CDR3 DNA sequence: TGTGCCAGCAGCCCATCCGGGACAGGGAGCTATGGCTACACCTTC.